The 3 T cell receptor beta chains below were found in one sample sequenced in a study of CD8+ T cells in alopecia areata. The treatment here: oral pan-JAK inhibitor, 5-10 mg twice daily. RNA, once extracted, was reverse transcribed into cDNA for use as the sequencing template. The method was immunoSEQ multiplex PCR; TCRdb's version includes in-frame clones alone and lacks a portion of them. This sample yields about 60,000 clones, of which 35% to 55% are seen a single time; about a fifth belongs to the top ten. This material consisted of CD8+ T cells sorted from blood, taken between weeks 36 and 40, from a patient treated with tofacitinib. Every receptor here comes from a human donor with alopecia areata.

This clone was observed a handful of times. The J gene is TRBJ1-1, the V gene TRBV27; no clear D. With 3 bases removed from V and 1 base from J, the gap between germline ends came to 6 bases. Germline CDR1 and CDR2: MNHEY and SMNVEV (reference sequence). The CDR3 extends over 13 amino acids. CDR3 in amino acids: CASSLVGNTEAFF. The CDR3 DNA is TGTGCCAGCAGTTTGGTCGGGAACACTGAAGCTTTCTTT.

This clone was found many times. The J gene is TRBJ2-1, the V gene TRBV2; 13 bases are shared with TRBD2. The CDR3 totals 17 residues. The V gene end was trimmed by 7 bases and the J gene end by 0 bases; junction bases not matched to a gene: 6. CDR1 and CDR2 (germline): SNHLY, FYNNEI. The CDR3 DNA follows: TGTGCCAGCACGGGACTAGCGGGATCCAGCTCCTACAATGAGCAGTTCTTC. Protein: CASTGLAGSSSYNEQFF.

The sample holds a few counts of this clone. The chain recombines TRBV9 with TRBJ2-3, with 7 bases that match TRBD1. Germline CDR1 is SGDLS and CDR2 is YYNGEE. Losses at the gene ends were 3 bases for V and 3 bases for J; bases not matched to a gene: 7. This CDR3 comprises 15 residues. DNA for the CDR3: TGTGCCAGCAGCGCACAGGGGAGTGGAACAGATACGCAGTATTTT. Protein sequence: CASSAQGSGTDTQYF. The full variable domain, completed using reference TRBV9 and TRBJ2-3, is DSGVTQTPKHLITATGQRVTLRCSPRSGDLSVYWYQQSLDQGLQFLIQYYNGEERAKGNILERFSAQQFPDLHSELNLSSLELGDSALYFCASSAQGSGTDTQYFGPGTRLTVL.